The source of this T cell receptor (beta chain) is a study of IL-17A CD8 T cells in psoriatic arthritis synovium. With regard to the full study: The study aimed to define the phenotype, molecular profile and function of synovial IL-17A+CD8+ T cells in psoriatic arthritis pathogenesis. Results the study describes overall, beyond this receptor: Only three patients were included in the TCR sequencing, a limited sample size that the authors acknowledged. Although over 4.5% of the repertoire was occupied by some individual clones, most synovial CD8+ subsets remained polyclonal. Because no psoriatic arthritis synovial tissue samples were available, cells were taken from synovial fluid instead of synovial tissue. In two patients, many Tc17 clones also appeared in the synovial Tc1 population, producing Morisita overlap indices above 0.8.

CD3+ T cells isolated by magnetic separation were stimulated with PMA and ionomycin for approximately 1.4 hours and then labeled using IL-17A and IFNgamma cytokine secretion assays. Synovial fluid effusions were drawn by aspiration from the actively inflamed joints of psoriatic arthritis patients. For each patient, synovial fluid served as the source from which three memory CD8+ T cell populations were isolated by sorting: Tc1 cells (IL-17A-IFNgamma+), Tc17 cells (IL-17A+) and the bulk memory fraction, allowing their TCR repertoires to be compared. Psoriatic arthritis patients met the Classification of Psoriatic Arthritis Study Group (CASPAR) criteria. Cytokine-secreting cells were counterstained with viability dye and anti-CD3, CD8, CD14 and CD4 antibodies and sorted on a BD FACSAria. TCRbeta sequencing was performed on sorted synovial fluid CD8+ T cell subsets from a few patients with psoriatic arthritis. Synovial fluid mononuclear cells were isolated with Lymphoprep and cryopreserved in liquid nitrogen before use. The medium used for cryopreservation was made up of 50% fetal calf serum and around 10% dimethyl sulfoxide.

After DNA extraction (Qiagen), TCRbeta V-D-J rearrangements were amplified in a bias-controlled manner and then sequenced at high throughput (immunoSEQ; Adaptive Biotech). The source study handled its data this way. The immunoSEQ Analyzer platform was used to analyze productive sequences at the sequence level. Clonality was calculated as 1 minus Pielou's evenness, so values run from 0 (highly polyclonal) up to 1 (monoclonal). The Morisita index, ranging from 0 (no similarity) to 1 (complete similarity), was used to quantify repertoire overlap between subsets. The source is immuneACCESS, and TCRdb retained only in-frame sequences with V and J called. Part of the clones is not carried over; for the studies checked, unresolved V genes explain less than half of this, and the remainder is unexplained. D and trimming come from the DNA, and the V and J calls and clone size come from that table. Across this sample there are a few hundred clones, with around 79% seen only once. In total, the top ten clones hold approximately 14% of the sample.

The CDR3 has 16 amino acids, counting the end cysteine and phenylalanine. The sequence is cut down to CDR3 DNA, 48 bases in frame from base 1. From the germline V gene (reference sequence), CDR1 is WNHNN and CDR2 is SYGVQD. V and J lose 6 bases and 6 bases, and a span of 18 bases separates them. Details on this clone: The antigen this receptor binds is unknown. No much larger clone exists at a distance of one base, and base qualities are not known.

The sequence joins TRBV10-1 to TRBJ1-6, with the identity of the D gene unclear. The sequenced material came from IFN-gamma+ CD8+ T cells from synovial fluid. According to the study, the label for this sample's cell subset or site signals: IL-17A-IFNgamma+ memory CD8+ (Tc1) cells. This clonotype originated in a human donor with psoriatic arthritis. The nucleotide sequence is given as TGCGCCAGCAGGAATGGATTAGAGGAGACTAATTCACCCCTCCACTTT. Its protein reads: CASRNGLEETNSPLHF.